This T cell receptor (beta chain) was recovered during a study of CD8+ T cells in alopecia areata listed by TCRdb under 2018. Regarding the research as a whole: The treated patients took part in an open-label pilot trial in which moderate-to-severe alopecia areata was treated with oral tofacitinib at 5 to 10 mg twice daily. Tofacitinib was given for 6 to 18 months, followed by 6 months of follow-up off drug to assess delayed response and recurrence. In both human patients and the C3H/HeJ mouse model, the study applied high-throughput TCRbeta sequencing to look at T cell clonal expansion in alopecia areata. Scalp tissue and sorted CD4+ and CD8+ peripheral blood T cells from patchy and totalis/universalis alopecia areata patients and from healthy controls were covered by human TCRbeta sequencing. Biopsies were taken from tofacitinib-treated patients at baseline and again at 4 and 24 weeks into treatment, and several of those patients also had a later scalp biopsy. Clonality in the scalp was compared among normal scalp (n=4), patchy alopecia areata scalp (n=8), and alopecia totalis/universalis scalp (n=8). RNA came from the PAXgene miRNA kit for fixed scalp, the miRNeasy kit for PBMCs, and the RNeasy kit for mouse skin. TCRbeta CDR3 regions were amplified by immunoSEQ multiplex PCR using 35 Vbeta forward and 13 Jbeta reverse primers.

What the authors observed across the whole study: Compared with normal scalp, lesional scalp had higher clonality and more expanded CD8+ clones, particularly in alopecia totalis/universalis, a pattern that suggests antigenic drive. Shared TCR sequences between patients were less evident than in mice, which may be partly attributable to HLA diversity in the patient population. Unlike mouse skin, where gammadelta T cells dominate, normal human skin contains resident alphabeta T cells that get sequenced too, which complicates analysis of the scalp TCR repertoire.

According to the study, the label for this sample's time point signals: baseline before oral tofacitinib. Lesional scalp punch biopsies and peripheral blood were collected from alopecia areata patients. PBMCs were isolated by density centrifugation and stained for CD3, CD4 and CD8, and CD4+ and CD8+ T cells were sorted on a FACSAria. A note on this clone: The clone's antigen remains unknown. No base quality information exists; no much larger clone differs at one position.

Library preparation was by the immunoSEQ multiplex PCR assay. RNA was extracted from all samples and reverse transcribed into cDNA as template for TCR sequencing. First-strand cDNA was synthesized with SuperScript III using a 2:1 mix of oligo-dT and random hexamers. Amplification bias was assessed with a synthetic immune receptor repertoire, and residual bias was removed computationally. Processing in the source paper ran as follows. Raw reads were preprocessed to remove errors, and CDR3 was defined according to IMGT conventions as the region from the conserved cysteine to phenylalanine. Clonality was calculated as 1 minus Shannon entropy normalized by log2 of the number of productive unique TCRs. Scalp TCRbeta sequences were cross-referenced with sorted blood CD4 and CD8 repertoires so that the CD4 or CD8 identity of scalp clones could be inferred. Here the immuneACCESS table is served through TCRdb, limited to in-frame sequences with V and J called. Missing clones are a known gap in these copies; in checked studies unresolved V genes cover under half, and the rest lacks a known reason. V, J and clone size are taken as reported in that table, and D and trimming were inferred from the DNA itself. The sample records more than 200,000 clones, 65% to 70% of which are singletons. Of the sample, about 1.3% falls within the top ten clones.

Measured from the cysteine to the phenylalanine, the CDR3 is 16 residues long. The only DNA kept is the CDR3, 48 bases in frame from the first base. Trimming takes 0 bases from V and 0 bases from J, and the germline ends sit 7 bases apart. CDR1 and CDR2, looked up from the germline V gene, are SGDLS and YYNGEE. This TCR came from a human donor with alopecia areata. In this chain, TRBV9 is recombined with TRBJ2-6; the D segment could be TRBD2, given 6 matching bases. The specimen was CD4+ T cells sorted from blood, collected at week 0. Here is the DNA: TGTGCCAGCAGCGTAGGGGGAGGCTCTGGGGCCAACGTCCTGACTTTC. Its amino acids are CASSVGGGSGANVLTF.